These 19 T cell receptor beta chains came from one sample sequenced in a study of cytomegalovirus exposure and HLA in healthy donors. It was with 60 Vbeta and 13 Jbeta primers that the PCR ran. Produced via immunoSEQ multiplex PCR; TCRdb's table is partial and in-frame only. Counted here are approximately 190,000 clones, about 80% occurring once; the ten biggest clones make up around 14%. Source material: PBMCs. Every receptor here comes from a young woman in good health and CMV-seropositive.

The chain couples TRBV4-2 to TRBJ2-1, with 7 bases aligning to TRBD2. CDR1 LGHNA and CDR2 YNFKEQ come from the germline V gene. The CDR3 contains 15 residues. The V segment lost 1 base and the J segment 6 bases; nucleotides outside the gene matches: 6. The CDR3 protein is CASSQASGSTNEQFF. CDR3 sequence (DNA): TGTGCCAGCAGCCAAGCTAGCGGAAGTACCAATGAGCAGTTCTTC.

The rearrangement links TRBV6-5 to TRBJ2-7; 7 bases align to TRBD2. This CDR3 comprises 16 residues. J was trimmed by 2 bases and V by 0 bases; bases with no gene match: 7. Per germline, CDR1 MNHEY and CDR2 SVGAGI. CDR3 amino acids: CASSYSLGGGPYEQYF. In nucleotides, the CDR3 is TGTGCCAGCAGTTACTCTCTGGGGGGAGGGCCCTACGAGCAGTACTTC.

The rearrangement uses TRBV5-1 and TRBJ1-1; D not certain. V gave up 4 bases and J gave up 4 bases, with 17 bases separating them. Germline-derived CDR1 and CDR2 are SGHRS and YFSETQ. This CDR3 region has 15 residues. CDR3 sequence reads: CASSPKQTGITEAFF. In DNA, the CDR3 is TGCGCCAGCAGCCCGAAACAAACGGGAATCACTGAAGCTTTCTTT.

The rearrangement links TRBV28 to TRBJ1-2, with a weak D call TRBD1 (5 bases). This CDR3 is built from 14 residues. Germline CDR1 is MDHEN and CDR2 is SYDVKM. V was clipped by 5 bases and J by 2 bases, with 12 bases between them. In nucleotides, the CDR3 is TGTGCCAGCAGTCCTACCGACAGAAACTATGGCTACACCTTC. This sequence encodes CASSPTDRNYGYTF.

The table lists this clone with a count of one. This chain connects TRBV28 to TRBJ1-6, with D maybe TRBD1 (5 bases). The V end lost 5 bases, the J end lost 13 bases, and 24 bases lay between the germline ends. The germline V gene has CDR1 MDHEN and CDR2 SYDVKM. The length of the CDR3 is 16 residues. CDR3 sequence: CASSPAPWTADKPLHF. The CDR3 DNA sequence: TGTGCCAGCAGTCCCGCCCCCTGGACGGCGGACAAGCCCCTCCACTTT.

In this sample, this clone turned up once. This sequence joins TRBV5-1 and TRBJ2-5; no definite D call. Germline V gives CDR1 SGHRS, CDR2 YFSETQ. With 5 bases removed from V and 1 base from J, the gap between germline ends came to 9 bases. The CDR3 is 13 amino acids. As DNA, the CDR3 is TGCGCCAGCAGACTAAACCCCCAAGAGACCCAGTACTTC. Its protein product is CASRLNPQETQYF.

CDR3 in amino acids: CASSLLANQETQYF. The CDR3 region has the DNA TGTGCCAGCAGCTTACTAGCGAATCAAGAGACCCAGTACTTC. The genes are TRBV7-8 and TRBJ2-5; weak D call: TRBD2 (6 bases). The V gene's germline CDR1 is SGHVS and CDR2 FQNEAQ. The CDR3 runs 14 residues. V was pared by 2 bases and J by 2 bases, with 9 bases between.

The table lists this clone with a few counts. The chain is built from TRBV5-6 and TRBJ1-6; 7 nucleotides agree with TRBD1. CDR1 is SGHDT and CDR2 is YYEEEE in the germline V gene. After removal of 4 bases from V and 5 bases from J, the junction contained 6 bases not matched to a gene. This CDR3 region has 15 residues. The CDR3 here is CASSPGTDHNSPLHF. The CDR3, as DNA: TGTGCCAGCAGCCCAGGGACAGACCATAATTCACCCCTCCACTTT.

V is TRBV6-1 and J is TRBJ1-2; D unresolved. The CDR3 spans 15 residues. Germline V gene lookup returns CDR1 MNHNS and CDR2 SASEGT. V was cut by 7 bases and J by 3 bases, with 18 bases left in between. CDR3 sequence: CASTPGGGPDYGYTF. The CDR3 nucleotides read TGTGCCAGCACTCCGGGAGGAGGCCCCGACTATGGCTACACCTTC.

The chain links TRBV6-5 to TRBJ2-3, with D hard to call. Trimming removed 4 bases from V and 6 bases from J, with 8 bases in between. The CDR3 is 12 residues long. Germline CDR1 MNHEY, CDR2 SVGAGI. The CDR3 is CASSSPEDTQYF. The CDR3 DNA reads TGTGCCAGCAGTTCACCGGAGGATACGCAGTATTTT.

The chain is built from TRBV10-1 and TRBJ2-1; 10 nucleotides line up with TRBD2. This CDR3 region has 15 residues. V lost 10 bases, J lost 6 bases, and 12 bases stayed unmatched. In germline, CDR1 is WNHNN, CDR2 SYGVQD (reference sequence). CDR3 coding DNA: TGCGCCAACTCCCACGGGACTAGCGCATGCAATGAGCAGTTCTTC. Translation: CANSHGTSACNEQFF.

The chain links TRBV15 to TRBJ1-5; 11 bases fit TRBD1. The V gene's germline CDR1 is LNHNV and CDR2 YYDKDF (reference sequence). J lost 1 base, V lost 5 bases, and 7 bases had no gene match. The CDR3 contains 17 residues. The CDR3 is CATSGGQGVISNQPQHF. In nucleotides, the CDR3 is TGTGCCACCAGCGGGGGACAGGGGGTTATCAGCAATCAGCCCCAGCATTTT.

This rearrangement joins TRBV6-5 to TRBJ1-3; D is undetermined. V was cut by 7 bases and J by 1 base, with 14 bases left in between. The germline V gene has CDR1 MNHEY and CDR2 SVGAGI. The CDR3 totals 15 residues. CDR3 DNA: TGTGCCAGCACCGCGGAGGCTTATTCTGGAAACACCATATATTTT. Its translation is CASTAEAYSGNTIYF.

The rearrangement uses TRBV30 and TRBJ2-1; TRBD2 might be the D (6 bases). The germline V gene has CDR1 GTSNPN and CDR2 SVGIG (reference sequence). This CDR3 comprises 14 residues. Deletions cut 2 bases from V and 10 bases from J, with 18 bases between. This CDR3 is CAWSTSGLVPEQFF. The CDR3 nucleotides read TGTGCCTGGAGTACGAGCGGGTTGGTCCCAGAGCAGTTCTTC.

The chain has TRBV6-1 and TRBJ1-6; D is perhaps TRBD1 (5 bases). Trimming took 8 bases from V and 7 from J, leaving 9 bases between them. CDR1 and CDR2 (germline): MNHNS, SASEGT. The CDR3 consists of 12 residues. CDR3 sequence: CASWAGNSPLHF. The CDR3 DNA reads TGTGCCAGCTGGGCAGGGAATTCACCCCTCCACTTT.

This clone was seen a single time. The genes are TRBV15 and TRBJ1-5; D perhaps matches TRBD1 (6 bases). This CDR3 region has 15 residues. The germline V gene encodes CDR1 LNHNV and CDR2 YYDKDF (reference sequence). Trimming removed 3 bases from V and 2 bases from J, with 11 bases in between. The CDR3 here is CATSSEQGRNQPQHF. The CDR3 coding sequence is TGTGCCACCAGCAGTGAACAGGGACGCAATCAGCCCCAGCATTTT. The full variable domain, in which reference TRBV15 and TRBJ1-5 provide the parts outside the CDR3, is DAMVIQNPRYQVTQFGKPVTLSCSQTLNHNVMYWYQQKSSQAPKLLFHYYDKDFNNEADTPDNFQSRRPNTSFCFLDIRSPGLGDTAMYLCATSSEQGRNQPQHFGDGTRLSIL.

This chain uses TRBV7-9 with TRBJ1-5; D gene uncertain. Trimming removed 5 bases from V and 4 bases from J, with 12 bases in between. There are 14 residues in the CDR3. The germline CDR1 and CDR2 sequences are SEHNR and FQNEAQ (reference sequence). The CDR3 DNA reads as TGTGCCAGCAGCCCCTCGACGGGGAATCAGCCCCAGCATTTT. It yields the protein CASSPSTGNQPQHF.

This rearrangement joins TRBV5-1 to TRBJ2-2, with D hard to call. Germline CDR1 and CDR2: SGHRS and YFSETQ. The ends were cut back, 0 bases at V and 7 bases at J, with 7 bases in the middle. The CDR3 is 13 amino acids. CDR3 sequence reads: CASSLDFLGELFF. The CDR3 nucleotides are TGCGCCAGCAGCTTGGATTTCCTCGGGGAGCTGTTTTTT.

The chain joins TRBV30 to TRBJ1-5, with a possible D match to TRBD1 (6 bases). CDR1 and CDR2 from the germline V gene are GTSNPN and SVGIG (reference sequence). The CDR3 covers 12 residues. V gave up 2 bases and J gave up 6 bases, with 8 bases separating them. CDR3 loop: CAWSTDSQPQHF. The CDR3 nucleotides read TGTGCCTGGAGTACGGACAGTCAGCCCCAGCATTTT.